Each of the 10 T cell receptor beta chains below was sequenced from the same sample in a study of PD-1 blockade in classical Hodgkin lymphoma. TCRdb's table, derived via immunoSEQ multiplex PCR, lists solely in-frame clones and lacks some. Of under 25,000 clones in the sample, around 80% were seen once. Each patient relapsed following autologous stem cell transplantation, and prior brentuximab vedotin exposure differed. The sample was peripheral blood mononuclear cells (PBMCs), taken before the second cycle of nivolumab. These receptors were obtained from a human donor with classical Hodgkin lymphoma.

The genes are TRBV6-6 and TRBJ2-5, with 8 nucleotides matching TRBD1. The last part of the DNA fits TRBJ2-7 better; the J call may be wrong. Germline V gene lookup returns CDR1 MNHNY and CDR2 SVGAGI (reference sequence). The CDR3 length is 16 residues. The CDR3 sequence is CASSYRGRRTGYEQYF. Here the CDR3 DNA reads TGTGCCAGCAGTTACAGGGGCAGACGGACAGGGTACGAGCAGTACTTC.

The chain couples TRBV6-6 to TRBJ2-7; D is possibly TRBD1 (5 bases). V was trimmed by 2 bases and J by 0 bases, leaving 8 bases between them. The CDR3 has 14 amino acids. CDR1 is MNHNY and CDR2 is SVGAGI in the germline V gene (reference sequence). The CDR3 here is CASSYDSLSYEQYF. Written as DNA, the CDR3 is TGTGCCAGCAGTTACGACAGTCTCTCCTACGAGCAGTACTTC.

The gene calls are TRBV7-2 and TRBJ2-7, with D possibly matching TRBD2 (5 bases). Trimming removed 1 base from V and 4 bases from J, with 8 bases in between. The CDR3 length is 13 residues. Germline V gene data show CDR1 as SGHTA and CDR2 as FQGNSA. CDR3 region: CASSLVEDYEQYF. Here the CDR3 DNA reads TGTGCCAGCAGCTTAGTGGAGGATTACGAGCAGTACTTC.

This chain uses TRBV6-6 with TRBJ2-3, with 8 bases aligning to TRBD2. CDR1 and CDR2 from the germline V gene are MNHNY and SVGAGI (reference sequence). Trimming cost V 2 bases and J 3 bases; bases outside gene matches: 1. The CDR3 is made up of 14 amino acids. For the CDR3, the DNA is TGTGCCAGCAGTTACGAGCGGGGGACAGATACGCAGTATTTT. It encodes CASSYERGTDTQYF.

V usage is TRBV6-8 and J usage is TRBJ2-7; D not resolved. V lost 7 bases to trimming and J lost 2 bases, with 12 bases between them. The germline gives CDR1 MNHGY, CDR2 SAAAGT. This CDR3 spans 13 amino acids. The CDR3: CASTPGPTYEQYF. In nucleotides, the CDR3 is TGTGCCAGCACCCCCGGCCCAACCTACGAGCAGTACTTC.

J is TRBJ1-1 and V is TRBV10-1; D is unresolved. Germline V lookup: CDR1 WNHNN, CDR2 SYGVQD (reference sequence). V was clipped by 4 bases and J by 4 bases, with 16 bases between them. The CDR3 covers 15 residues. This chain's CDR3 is CASSADPGMVTEAFF. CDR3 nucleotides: TGCGCCAGCAGTGCGGACCCCGGGATGGTCACTGAAGCTTTCTTT.

CDR3 sequence (DNA): TGTGCCAGCAGCTTATCGAGACAGGGAGAGACTGAAGCTTTCTTT. It translates to CASSLSRQGETEAFF. This chain uses TRBV7-8 with TRBJ1-1; TRBD1 matches at 7 bases. Germline V gene sequence: CDR1 SGHVS, CDR2 FQNEAQ. The CDR3 is 15 amino acids. V lost 2 bases and J lost 5; bases outside the gene matches: 8.

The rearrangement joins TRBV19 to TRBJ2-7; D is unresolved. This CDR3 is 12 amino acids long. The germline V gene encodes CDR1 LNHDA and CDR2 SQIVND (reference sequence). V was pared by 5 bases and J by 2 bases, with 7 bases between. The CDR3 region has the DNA TGTGCCAGTAGTGCAACCGCCTACGAGCAGTACTTC. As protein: CASSATAYEQYF.

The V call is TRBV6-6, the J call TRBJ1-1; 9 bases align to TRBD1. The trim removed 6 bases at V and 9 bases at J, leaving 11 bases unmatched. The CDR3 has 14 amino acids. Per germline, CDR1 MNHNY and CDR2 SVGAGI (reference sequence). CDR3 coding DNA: TGTGCCAGCAGCACGACCGGGACAGGGAGTAAAGCTTTCTTT. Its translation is CASSTTGTGSKAFF.

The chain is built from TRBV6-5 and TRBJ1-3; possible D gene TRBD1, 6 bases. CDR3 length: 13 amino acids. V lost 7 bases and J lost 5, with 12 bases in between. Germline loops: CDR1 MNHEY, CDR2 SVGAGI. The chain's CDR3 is CASMAGARNTIYF. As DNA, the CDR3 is TGTGCCAGCATGGCGGGGGCGAGAAACACCATATATTTT.